This is a list of T cell receptor beta chains from one sample in a study of Graves' ophthalmopathy and Graves' hyperthyroidism. One entry per CDR3 protein, called by TCRdb with MiXCR from the multiplex PCR reads. This table holds about 620,000 distinct CDR3 sequences, over 20% found once. The source material was peripheral blood. These receptors were collected from a woman aged 18-35 years with stable Graves' hyperthyroidism. Some clones in this sample may be carry-over from other donors' samples. Both conserved end residues are part of each CDR3. D genes are given only for firm matches. Clone size is not always given. Where it is, it says once, few, many or a class for expanded clones.

D gene,V gene,clone size,J gene,CDR3 DNA,CDR3 protein
NA,TRBV29-1,many,TRBJ2-7,TGCAGCGTCACACTTAGTGAGGAGCCGTACTACGAGCAGTACTTC,CSVTLSEEPYYEQYF
NA,TRBV20-1,NA,TRBJ1-5,TGCAGTGCTAGACCCTGGAGGGATCCATATAGCAATCAGCCCCAGCATTTT,CSARPWRDPYSNQPQHF
NA,TRBV20-1,NA,TRBJ1-2,TGCAGTGCCAGAACCCCAGGACAGAACTATGGCTACACCTTC,CSARTPGQNYGYTF
NA,TRBV19,NA,TRBJ1-1,TGTGCCAGTAGGGCGGGGACGATCACTGAAGCTTTCTTT,CASRAGTITEAFF
NA,TRBV2,NA,TRBJ2-7,TGTGCCAGCAGTTGGGACCCTAGCGAGCAGTACTTC,CASSWDPSEQYF
NA,TRBV12-3/TRBV12-4,few,TRBJ2-4,TGTGCCAGCAGCCCCAACATAGGATCCATTAAGTACTTC,CASSPNIGSIKYF
NA,TRBV28,NA,TRBJ1-2,TGTGCCAGCAGTCCCCCCGGTGGGCGGGTCGGCTATGGCTACACCTTC,CASSPPGGRVGYGYTF
TRBD1,TRBV20-1,NA,TRBJ1-6,TGCAGTGCTAGACACCCGGGACAGGCTAATTCACCCCTCCACTTT,CSARHPGQANSPLHF
NA,TRBV19,many,TRBJ1-5,TGTGCCAGTAGTATAGGTTCAGGGATCGGCAATCAGCCCCAGCATTTT,CASSIGSGIGNQPQHF
TRBD2,TRBV5-1,many,TRBJ2-7,TGCGCCAGCAGCTTGGAGTTAGCGGGCTACGAGCAGTACTTC,CASSLELAGYEQYF
TRBD1,TRBV6-5,many,TRBJ1-1,TGTGCCAGCAGTTCGGATTACAGGGGAAGGAACACTGAAGCTTTCTTT,CASSSDYRGRNTEAFF
NA,TRBV3-1,few,TRBJ2-7,TGTGCCAGCAACGACAGATACTCCTACGAGCAGTACTTC,CASNDRYSYEQYF
NA,TRBV20-1,many,TRBJ2-2,TGCAGTGCTTCCAGACCTGATCGGGAGCTGTTTTTT,CSASRPDRELFF
TRBD2,TRBV6-5,many,TRBJ2-7,TGTGCCAGCAGTTACTCTAGGTATAGCGGGGGAACCTACGAGCAGTACTTC,CASSYSRYSGGTYEQYF
TRBD1,TRBV27,many,TRBJ2-7,TGTGCCAGCAGAACCGGGACAGGGAGGGAGCAGTACTTC,CASRTGTGREQYF
TRBD1,TRBV6-1,few,TRBJ1-2,TGTGCCAGCATCCTGGACAGGGGTAATGGCTACACCTTC,CASILDRGNGYTF
TRBD1,TRBV28,many,TRBJ1-1,TGTGCCAGCAGAGTCAACAGGGGGCTTGGCACTGAAGCTTTCTTT,CASRVNRGLGTEAFF
NA,TRBV6-4,medium-sized,TRBJ2-5,TGTGCCAGCAGTGAAGGGGAACAAGAGACCCAGTACTTC,CASSEGEQETQYF
NA,TRBV6-2/TRBV6-3,many,TRBJ1-1,TGTGCCAGCCGCGATCCGGGACGGCCGAACACTGAAGCTTTCTTT,CASRDPGRPNTEAFF
NA,TRBV11-1,NA,TRBJ1-2,TGTGCCAGCAGCTTAAATGAGGTCGGGAGGGAATTCTATGGCTACACCTTC,CASSLNEVGREFYGYTF
TRBD1,TRBV9,many,TRBJ2-7,TGTGCCAGCAGCTTCGGACAGGCCGGCGAGCAGTACTTC,CASSFGQAGEQYF
NA,TRBV3-1,once,TRBJ1-1,TGTGCCAGCAGCCAAGATAGCCGTTGGGACACTGAAGCTTTCTTT,CASSQDSRWDTEAFF
TRBD1,TRBV20-1,many,TRBJ2-5,TGCAGTGCTAGTGCCAGGGGGCTAGAGACCCAGTACTTC,CSASARGLETQYF
NA,TRBV6-5,NA,TRBJ2-2,TGTGCCAGCAGTTACGAGGGGGCGAACACCGGGGAGCTGTTTTTT,CASSYEGANTGELFF
NA,TRBV10-3,many,TRBJ1-5,TGTGCCATCAGTGATACGGGACTCAAAAATCAGCCCCAGCATTTT,CAISDTGLKNQPQHF
TRBD1,TRBV28,many,TRBJ1-1,TGTGCCAGCAGTCCCGGGACAGCCATATGGTACACTGAAGCTTTCTTT,CASSPGTAIWYTEAFF
TRBD1,TRBV12-3/TRBV12-4,many,TRBJ1-5,TGTGCCAGCAGGGGGGGACAGGGGGGAAGTCAGCCCCAGCATTTT,CASRGGQGGSQPQHF
TRBD1,TRBV6-5,many,TRBJ1-1,TGTGCCAGCAGTTACTCCCAGGGGGCGTACACTGAAGCTTTCTTT,CASSYSQGAYTEAFF
NA,TRBV7-8,many,TRBJ2-7,TGTGCCAGCAGCCCCAATAGCGGCGACTCCTACGAGCAGTACTTC,CASSPNSGDSYEQYF
NA,TRBV2,few,TRBJ2-2,TGTGCCAGCAGTGTCGGGGGTCTGAACACCGGGGAGCTGTTTTTT,CASSVGGLNTGELFF
TRBD1,TRBV18,many,TRBJ2-7,TGTGCCAGCTCACCACAAGGGACAGGGGCCTACGAGCAGTACTTC,CASSPQGTGAYEQYF
NA,TRBV6-1,many,TRBJ1-2,TGTGCCAGCAGTCAACAGGCAACCTATGGCTACACCTTC,CASSQQATYGYTF
NA,TRBV13,few,TRBJ2-4,TGTGCCAGCAGCTTAGCCATTGAGGGAAGAGGTGGCATTCAGTACTTC,CASSLAIEGRGGIQYF
TRBD1,TRBV19,many,TRBJ1-1,TGTGCCAGTAGTACCCGGACAGGGAACGGGAACACTGAAGCTTTCTTT,CASSTRTGNGNTEAFF
NA,TRBV5-1,many,TRBJ2-5,TGCGCCAGCAGCTTGTATGGGAATCAAGAGACCCAGTACTTC,CASSLYGNQETQYF
NA,TRBV12-3/TRBV12-4,many,TRBJ1-1,TGTGCCAGCAGTCCCCAGGCGGGCGCGAACACTGAAGCTTTCTTT,CASSPQAGANTEAFF